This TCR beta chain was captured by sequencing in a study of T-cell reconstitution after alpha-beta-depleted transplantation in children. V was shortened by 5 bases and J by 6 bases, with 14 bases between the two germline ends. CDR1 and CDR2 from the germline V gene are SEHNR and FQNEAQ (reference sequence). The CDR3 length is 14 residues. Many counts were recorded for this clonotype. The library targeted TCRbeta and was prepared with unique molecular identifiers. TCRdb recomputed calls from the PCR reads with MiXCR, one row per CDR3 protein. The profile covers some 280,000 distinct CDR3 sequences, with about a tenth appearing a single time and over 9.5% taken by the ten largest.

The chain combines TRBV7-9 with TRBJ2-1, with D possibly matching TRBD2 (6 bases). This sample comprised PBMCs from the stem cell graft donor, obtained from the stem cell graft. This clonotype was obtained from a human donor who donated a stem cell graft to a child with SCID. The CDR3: CASSQVRDFNEQFF. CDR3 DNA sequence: TGTGCCAGCAGCCAGGTCAGGGACTTCAATGAGCAGTTCTTC.